A single T cell receptor beta chain is shown here with its context. This sample was included in a study of control samples from healthy donors and cancer patients. This CDR3 is built from 13 residues. The V gene end was trimmed by 5 bases and the J gene end by 4 bases; junction bases not matched to a gene: 2. Sequencing used immunoSEQ multiplex PCR; TCRdb keeps in-frame clones, though not all of them. This sample has about 130,000 clones, with over 80% found just once. What was sequenced was blood. The sequence was collected from a woman aged 45-65 years in good health. The J gene is TRBJ1-5, the V gene TRBV12-3 or TRBV12-4; 7 bases line up with TRBD1. The CDR3: CASSAQGNQPQHF. CDR3 bases: TGTGCCAGCAGTGCACAGGGGAATCAGCCCCAGCATTTT.